Included here is one T cell receptor beta chain sequence, with context. What it binds is unknown. Germline V CDR1 and CDR2: SGHNT, YYREEE (reference sequence). Trimming shortened V by 4 bases and J by 7 bases, and 14 bases separated the two germline ends. The CDR3 runs 13 residues. Sequencing used immunoSEQ multiplex PCR; TCRdb keeps in-frame clones, though not all of them. Of tens of thousands of clones in the sample, approximately 80% were seen once. The sample is drawn from a study of OX40 agonist ivuxolimab in advanced cancers. Overall study: Having had anti-PD-1, anti-PD-L1 or anti-CTLA-4 therapy before was allowed, and roughly 38% had some.

General study findings and limits: Circulating CD4+ and CD8+ T cells showed clonal expansion by week 6 at 0.1 to 3.0 mg/kg.

The starting material was CD4+ or CD8+ T cells sorted from blood, obtained in a trial of the OX40 agonist ivuxolimab. The chain joins TRBV5-4 to TRBJ2-5, with a weak D call TRBD1 (5 bases). This sequence was found in an adult with an advanced solid tumor such as melanoma, head and neck, liver or kidney cancer. The CDR3 nucleotides read TGTGCCAGCAGCCAAGACCGACAGTCGACCCAGTACTTC. The encoded protein is CASSQDRQSTQYF.